The 29 T cell receptor beta chains below were found in one sample sequenced in a study of breast tumors, draining lymph nodes, adjacent tissues. The lymph nodes were axillary draining lymph nodes from breast cancer patients. Each CDR3 protein is one row after TCRdb ran MiXCR on the multiplex PCR reads. The repertoire holds some 85,000 distinct CDR3 sequences, with over 25% as singletons. Sequenced sample: axillary lymph node tissue. These receptors were taken from a female donor with breast cancer. Some clones in this sample may be carry-over from other donors' samples.

The table lists this clonotype with many counts. The rearrangement uses TRBV12-3 or TRBV12-4 and TRBJ2-7, with TRBD1 matching over 9 bases. V shed 2 bases, J shed 5 bases, and the junction held 7 bases outside the gene matches. The CDR3 is 15 amino acids. The CDR3 nucleotides are TGTGCCAGCAGTTTATTGACGGGACAGGGCAACGAGCAGTACTTC. It yields the protein CASSLLTGQGNEQYF.

This clonotype was seen many times. The chain joins TRBV10-3 to TRBJ1-2; D possibly corresponds to TRBD1 (5 bases). The CDR3 covers 14 residues. The V gene's germline CDR1 is ENHRY and CDR2 SYGVKD. Trimming shortened V by 6 bases and J by 2 bases, and 13 bases separated the two germline ends. CDR3: CAIRPSGGNYGYTF. The CDR3 bases are TGTGCCATCAGGCCCTCTGGGGGAAACTATGGCTACACCTTC.

Many counts were recorded for this clonotype. The gene calls are TRBV7-2 and TRBJ2-3, with D tentatively TRBD1 (6 bases). CDR3 length: 15 amino acids. Germline values: CDR1 SGHTA, CDR2 FQGNSA. Trimming left V 5 bases short and J 2 bases short, with 14 bases between. In DNA form, the CDR3 reads TGTGCCAGCAGCCCAGGGGCGTCGTACACAGATACGCAGTATTTT. It codes for CASSPGASYTDTQYF.

The chain couples TRBV19 to TRBJ1-1, with TRBD1 matching 7 bases. V was pared by 6 bases and J by 0 bases, with 10 bases of the junction left unmatched. This CDR3 has 16 amino acids. Germline CDR1 LNHDA, CDR2 SQIVND (reference sequence). The CDR3 DNA reads as TGTGCCAGTAGGGACTCGACAGGGCGAATGAACACTGAAGCTTTCTTT. This codes for CASRDSTGRMNTEAFF.

The chain links TRBV14 to TRBJ2-3; 8 bases align to TRBD2. CDR1 is SGHDN, CDR2 FVKESK, per germline. The CDR3 length is 14 residues. V was clipped by 3 bases and J by 8 bases; unmatched bases: 7. CDR3 DNA: TGTGCCAGCAGCCAGTGGCTAGCGGGCGGTACGCAGTATTTT. Encoded protein: CASSQWLAGGTQYF.

To note about this clonotype: A junction boundary mismatches the germline segment, possibly from a read error. DNA of the CDR3: TGTGCCAGCAGCACCCGAAGAGGGGTAGGAGGACGAAACACCATATACTTT. Its protein is CASSTRRGVGGRNTIYF. The chain links TRBV7-9 to TRBJ1-3; D might be TRBD1 (5 bases). The CDR3 has 17 residues. Germline V gene data show CDR1 as SEHNR and CDR2 as FQNEAQ (reference sequence).

To note about this clonotype: A much larger clone differs by one base, so this may be a read error. The genes are TRBV6-1 and TRBJ1-4; D is ambiguous. The V gene's germline CDR1 is MNHNS and CDR2 SASEGT. The CDR3 consists of 13 residues. Written as DNA, the CDR3 is TGTGCCAGCTTACTGAGAATACAAGAAAGACTGTTTTTT. Its translation is CASLLRIQERLFF.

Ten or more counts support this clonotype. The rearrangement joins TRBV28 to TRBJ1-3, with D hard to call. Trimming removed 3 bases from V and 5 bases from J, with 8 bases in between. The CDR3 covers 13 residues. The germline V gene has CDR1 MDHEN and CDR2 SYDVKM. The DNA of the CDR3 is TGTGCCAGCAGTTTGCTTTCACGAAACACCATATATTTT. This encodes CASSLLSRNTIYF.

This clonotype was seen repeatedly, ten times or more. This chain uses TRBV12-5 with TRBJ2-1, with no clear D. V lost 2 bases and J lost 10, with 9 bases in between. CDR3 length equals 12 residues. Germline CDR1 LGHNT, CDR2 FRNRAP. The CDR3 here is CASGLPLGEQFF. The CDR3 DNA follows: TGTGCTAGTGGTTTGCCGCTAGGAGAGCAGTTCTTC.

The chain combines TRBV4-2 with TRBJ2-5; the D gene could be TRBD1 or TRBD2 (5 bases each). The V end lost 0 bases, the J end lost 4 bases, and 12 bases lay between the germline ends. Germline assignment: CDR1 LGHNA and CDR2 YNFKEQ. CDR3 size: 15 residues. The CDR3 is CASSQDQGEGETQYF. Written as DNA, the CDR3 is TGTGCCAGCAGCCAAGATCAGGGAGAGGGAGAGACCCAGTACTTC.

This clonotype was found once. The chain recombines TRBV19 with TRBJ1-6, with 9 bases identical to TRBD1. The ends lost 5 bases at V and 9 bases at J; junction bases unmatched: 11. The CDR3 loop spans 16 amino acids. In germline, CDR1 is LNHDA, CDR2 SQIVND (reference sequence). CDR3 residues: CASSPTGGSVASPLHF. Here the CDR3 DNA reads TGTGCCAGTAGTCCGACAGGGGGTTCGGTTGCTTCACCCCTCCACTTT.

This clonotype was seen repeatedly, ten times or more. The chain links TRBV12-5 to TRBJ2-3; the match to TRBD2 covers 13 bases. The V gene end was trimmed by 6 bases and the J gene end by 2 bases; junction bases not matched to a gene: 11. This CDR3 spans 18 amino acids. Germline lookup yields CDR1 LGHNT and CDR2 FRNRAP. The CDR3 DNA reads as TGTGCTAGTGGCCTGACCCGACTAGCGGGAGGCACCACAGATACGCAGTATTTT. Amino acids: CASGLTRLAGGTTDTQYF.

This clonotype came up many times. This sequence joins TRBV9 and TRBJ2-3, with D possibly TRBD2 on 6 matching bases. The CDR3 is 21 amino acids. Germline values: CDR1 SGDLS, CDR2 YYNGEE. V dropped 0 bases and J dropped 2 bases, with 28 bases sitting between them. The CDR3 sequence is CASSVGGWGLNTLLITDTQYF. In DNA, the CDR3 is TGTGCCAGCAGCGTAGGGGGGTGGGGACTTAACACGCTTCTGATCACAGATACGCAGTATTTT.

The gene calls are TRBV6-5 and TRBJ1-2; the match to TRBD1 covers 8 bases. Germline CDR1 is MNHEY and CDR2 is SVGAGI. V lost 7 bases and J lost 2; bases outside the gene matches: 6. The CDR3 is made up of 14 amino acids. The CDR3 nucleotides read TGTGCCAGCAACGAGGGGACAGGCAACTATGGCTACACCTTC. This encodes CASNEGTGNYGYTF.

This clonotype came up many times. V is TRBV4-3 and J is TRBJ2-2; D tentatively reads TRBD1 or TRBD2 (5 bases each). The CDR3 consists of 18 residues. Deletions cut 0 bases from V and 4 bases from J, with 18 bases between. Germline CDR1 reads LGHNA; CDR2 reads YSLEER. The DNA for the CDR3 is TGCGCCAGCAGCCAAGAAAAGCTGACGAAGGGGAGCACCGGGGAGCTGTTTTTT. Translated, it gives CASSQEKLTKGSTGELFF.

Concerning this clonotype itself: This CDR3 is missing its conserved last phenylalanine or tryptophan, likely due to a read error. This chain uses TRBV20-1 with TRBJ2-1; D not resolved. This CDR3 region has 10 residues. Per the germline V gene, CDR1 is DFQATT and CDR2 is SNEGSKA (reference sequence). Here the CDR3 DNA reads TGCAGTGTGTTAGCAAATGGGCAGTTCTCC. It specifies CSVLANGQFS.

With respect to this clonotype: One junction end does not reproduce the germline sequence, and a read error may be involved. The V gene is TRBV7-2, the J gene TRBJ1-1, with unresolved D. CDR1 is SGHTA and CDR2 is FQGNSA in the germline V gene. The CDR3 has 13 amino acids. The CDR3 protein is CASSQDMRLEAFF. DNA for the CDR3: TGCGCCAGCAGCCAAGACATGCGTTTGGAAGCTTTCTTT.

Of note for this clonotype: Relative to the germline gene, one junction end is altered; a read error may explain this. This chain joins TRBV7-3 and TRBJ2-1; D possibly corresponds to TRBD2 (6 bases). The CDR3 consists of 16 residues. The V gene's germline CDR1 is SGHTA and CDR2 FQGTGA. For the CDR3, the DNA is TGTGCCAGCAGCTTGGGGAGGCTAGCAGGAACTGATGAGAAGTTCTTC. It specifies CASSLGRLAGTDEKFF.

This clonotype was counted at least ten times. The chain recombines TRBV2 with TRBJ2-2; D possibly corresponds to TRBD2 (6 bases). Germline CDR1 is SNHLY and CDR2 is FYNNEI. The length of the CDR3 is 14 residues. V was cut by 6 bases and J by 1 base, with 9 bases left in between. CDR3 coding DNA: TGTGCCAGCAGCGCAGCGGGGAACACCGGGGAGCTGTTTTTT. Translation: CASSAAGNTGELFF.

This clonotype has just a few counts. The chain couples TRBV11-2 to TRBJ1-1; 7 nucleotides agree with TRBD1. The CDR3 runs to 15 residues. Germline CDR1 reads SGHAT; CDR2 reads FQNNGV. J lost 10 bases, V lost 2 bases, and 13 bases had no gene match. The CDR3 loop is CASSLTWGTGARAFF. The CDR3 bases are TGTGCCAGCAGCTTAACCTGGGGCACAGGGGCTCGAGCTTTCTTT.

In its sample, this clonotype was seen a few times. V and J are TRBV27 and TRBJ2-1, with TRBD2 identical over 10 bases. CDR3 length: 15 residues. The germline CDR1 and CDR2 sequences are MNHEY and SMNVEV (reference sequence). V lost 8 bases, J lost 0 bases, and 4 bases stayed unmatched. The CDR3 reads CASALAGGSYNEQFF. CDR3 nucleotides: TGTGCCAGCGCCTTAGCGGGAGGCTCCTACAATGAGCAGTTCTTC.

This clonotype was counted many times. The genes are TRBV10-3 and TRBJ2-7; 9 positions match TRBD2. The J segment lost 0 bases and the V segment lost 3 bases, leaving 12 bases of the junction unmatched. This CDR3 has 18 residues. Germline CDR1 ENHRY, CDR2 SYGVKD. CDR3 sequence reads: CAISEVGGAGGPSYEQYF. CDR3 sequence (DNA): TGTGCCATCAGTGAAGTCGGGGGGGCGGGAGGGCCCTCCTACGAGCAGTACTTC.

This clonotype was recorded at least ten times. Possible read error: a much larger clone is one base away. The V and J genes are TRBV20-1 and TRBJ1-6; tentative D call: TRBD1 (5 bases). The CDR3 sequence is 13 residues long. Trimming took off 6 bases at V and 10 bases at J, with 16 bases between the two ends. Germline V gene lookup returns CDR1 DFQATT and CDR2 SNEGSKA (reference sequence). The chain's CDR3 is CSAADKAVSPLHF. The DNA for the CDR3 is TGCAGTGCCGCGGACAAGGCGGTATCACCCCTCCACTTT.

The chain has TRBV6-2 or TRBV6-3 and TRBJ2-2, with a tentative D call TRBD2 (5 bases). V was clipped by 7 bases and J by 4 bases, with 19 bases between them. Germline CDR1 MNHEY, CDR2 SVGEGT. This CDR3 spans 16 amino acids. In nucleotides, the CDR3 is TGTGCCAGCACCCACAACGGGAATTTCAGCACCGGGGAGCTGTTTTTT. The encoded protein is CASTHNGNFSTGELFF.

This clonotype was seen repeatedly, ten times or more. V gene TRBV20-1 combines with J gene TRBJ2-7; D possibly corresponds to TRBD1 (7 bases). The germline V gene encodes CDR1 DFQATT and CDR2 SNEGSKA (reference sequence). This CDR3 region has 15 residues. V lost 6 bases and J 7 bases, leaving 25 bases between the germline ends. CDR3 nucleotide sequence: TGCAGTGCGACGACAGGGCTCGAAAGCGGGCAAGAGCAGTACTTC. Translation: CSATTGLESGQEQYF.

This clonotype was counted at least ten times. The V call is TRBV20-1, the J call TRBJ2-3; 7 bases fit TRBD1. The CDR3 is 13 amino acids. The V gene end was trimmed by 5 bases and the J gene end by 4 bases; junction bases not matched to a gene: 6. CDR1 and CDR2 (germline): DFQATT, SNEGSKA (reference sequence). For the CDR3, the DNA is TGCAGTGCTTTCTGGACAGGTTCAGATACGCAGTATTTT. Residues: CSAFWTGSDTQYF.

The CDR3 nucleotides are TGTGCCAGTAGTATAGACGAGGTGAACACTGAAGCTTTCTTT. Its translation: CASSIDEVNTEAFF. V gene TRBV19 combines with J gene TRBJ1-1, with D unresolved. Germline CDR1 reads LNHDA; CDR2 reads SQIVND (reference sequence). Deletions cut 0 bases from V and 0 bases from J, with 5 bases between. This CDR3 is built from 14 residues.

This clonotype was recorded many times. The chain has TRBV15 and TRBJ2-5; maybe TRBD2 (5 bases). Per the germline V gene, CDR1 is LNHNV and CDR2 is YYDKDF (reference sequence). The CDR3 totals 14 residues. Trimming left V 0 bases short and J 5 bases short, with 10 bases between. CDR3 coding DNA: TGTGCCACCAGCAGAGAGGCAAGCGGTGAGACCCAGTACTTC. It yields the protein CATSREASGETQYF.

This clonotype showed up many times. The V gene is TRBV7-2, the J gene TRBJ2-1; 8 nucleotides agree with TRBD2. This CDR3 is built from 15 residues. After removal of 2 bases from V and 4 bases from J, the junction contained 4 bases not matched to a gene. Germline CDR1 SGHTA, CDR2 FQGNSA. CDR3 bases: TGTGCCAGCAGCTTATATAGCGGGGTATACAATGAGCAGTTCTTC. Protein: CASSLYSGVYNEQFF.